This T cell receptor beta chain was obtained from a study of blood T cell repertoires in COVID-19. Study in general: COVID-19 samples, acute and convalescent, were from the United States, Italy and Spain. Sources were T cells, B-cell-depleted T cells, or PBMCs; the material itself was cDNA or gDNA.

The CDR3 contains 14 residues. Trimming removed 8 bases from V and 4 bases from J, with 15 bases in between. CDR1 and CDR2 from the germline V gene are MNHEY and SVGAGI. Original processing methods: Reference gene primer amplification gave nucleated cell count estimates. Sequencing was performed with immunoSEQ multiplex PCR; in TCRdb, only in-frame clones are kept and a portion is missing. The V and J calls and the clone size are those of that table, but D and trimming were determined from the DNA. The sample shows some 290,000 clones, roughly 86% of them seen only once. This TCR derives from a man younger than 35 with active or convalescent COVID-19. Specimen: peripheral blood. The chain uses TRBV6-5 and TRBJ1-5, with a tentative D call TRBD1 (5 bases). DNA of the CDR3: TGTGCCAGCGGGAATTTGGGGGGAAATCAGCCCCAGCATTTT. This sequence encodes CASGNLGGNQPQHF.